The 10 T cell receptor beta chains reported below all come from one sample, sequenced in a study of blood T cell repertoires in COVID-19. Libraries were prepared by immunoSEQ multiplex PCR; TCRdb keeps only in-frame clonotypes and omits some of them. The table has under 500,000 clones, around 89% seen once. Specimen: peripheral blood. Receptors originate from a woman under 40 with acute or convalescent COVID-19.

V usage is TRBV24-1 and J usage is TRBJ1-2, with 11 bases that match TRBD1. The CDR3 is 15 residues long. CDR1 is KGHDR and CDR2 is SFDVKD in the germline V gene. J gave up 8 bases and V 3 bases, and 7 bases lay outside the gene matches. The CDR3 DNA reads TGTGCCACCAGTGATCCAGGACAGGGGGCTTGGGGCTACACCTTC. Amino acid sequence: CATSDPGQGAWGYTF.

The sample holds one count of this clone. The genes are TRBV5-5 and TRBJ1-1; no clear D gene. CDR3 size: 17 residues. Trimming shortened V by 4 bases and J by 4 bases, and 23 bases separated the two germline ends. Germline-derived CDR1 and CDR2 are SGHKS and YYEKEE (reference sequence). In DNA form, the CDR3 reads TGTGCCAGCAGCCCGTTCCAAACCCGGACTCTAGGCACTGAAGCTTTCTTT. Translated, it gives CASSPFQTRTLGTEAFF.

CDR3 in DNA: TGTGCCAGCAGCTTTTCGAGAGATGAGACCCAGTACTTC. Translation gives CASSFSRDETQYF. The chain couples TRBV5-4 to TRBJ2-5; D gene unclear. Germline CDR1 is SGHNT and CDR2 is YYREEE (reference sequence). The V end lost 2 bases, the J end lost 5 bases, and 10 bases lay between the germline ends. This CDR3 is built from 13 residues.

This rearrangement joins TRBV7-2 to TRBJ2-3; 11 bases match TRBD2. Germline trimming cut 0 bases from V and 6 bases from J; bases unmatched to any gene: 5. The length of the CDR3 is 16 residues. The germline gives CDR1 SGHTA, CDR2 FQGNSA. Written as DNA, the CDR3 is TGTGCCAGCAGCTTAGCGCTAGCGGGGGGCCCCGATACGCAGTATTTT. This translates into CASSLALAGGPDTQYF.

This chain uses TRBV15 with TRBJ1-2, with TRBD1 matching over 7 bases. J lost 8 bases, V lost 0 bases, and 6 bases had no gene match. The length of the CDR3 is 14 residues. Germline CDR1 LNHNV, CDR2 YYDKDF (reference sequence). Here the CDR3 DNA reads TGTGCCACCAGCAGAGAGGGCAGGGGGAGCGGCTACACCTTC. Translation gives CATSREGRGSGYTF.

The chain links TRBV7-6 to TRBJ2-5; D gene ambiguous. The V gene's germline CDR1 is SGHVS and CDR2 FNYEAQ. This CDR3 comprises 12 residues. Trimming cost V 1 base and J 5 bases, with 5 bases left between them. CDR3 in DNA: TGTGCCAGCAGCTTAGGTTCGGAGACCCAGTACTTC. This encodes CASSLGSETQYF.

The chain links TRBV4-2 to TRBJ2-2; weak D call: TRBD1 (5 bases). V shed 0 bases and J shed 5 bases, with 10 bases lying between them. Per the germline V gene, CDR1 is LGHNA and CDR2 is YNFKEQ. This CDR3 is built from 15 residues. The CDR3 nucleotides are TGTGCCAGCAGCCAAGATCAGGGAAAAACCGGGGAGCTGTTTTTT. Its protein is CASSQDQGKTGELFF.

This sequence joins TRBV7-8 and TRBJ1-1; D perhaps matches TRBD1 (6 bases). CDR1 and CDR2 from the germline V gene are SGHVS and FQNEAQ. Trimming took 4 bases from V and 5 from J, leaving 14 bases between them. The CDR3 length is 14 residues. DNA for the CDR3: TGTGCCAGCAGCTCCCGCCTCCAGGGGACTGAAGCTTTCTTT. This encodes CASSSRLQGTEAFF.

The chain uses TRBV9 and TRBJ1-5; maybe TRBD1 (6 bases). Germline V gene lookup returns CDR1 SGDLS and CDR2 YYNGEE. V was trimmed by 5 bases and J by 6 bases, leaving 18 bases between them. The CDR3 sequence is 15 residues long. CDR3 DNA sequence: TGTGCCAGCAGTGCAGCAGGGCTCAGGGGTCAGCCCCAGCATTTT. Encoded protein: CASSAAGLRGQPQHF.

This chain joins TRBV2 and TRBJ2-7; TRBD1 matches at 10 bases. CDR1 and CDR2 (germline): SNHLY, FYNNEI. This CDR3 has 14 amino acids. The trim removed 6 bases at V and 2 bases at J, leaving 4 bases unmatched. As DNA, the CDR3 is TGTGCCAGCAGGCCCGGACAGGGGGCCTACGAGCAGTACTTC. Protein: CASRPGQGAYEQYF.